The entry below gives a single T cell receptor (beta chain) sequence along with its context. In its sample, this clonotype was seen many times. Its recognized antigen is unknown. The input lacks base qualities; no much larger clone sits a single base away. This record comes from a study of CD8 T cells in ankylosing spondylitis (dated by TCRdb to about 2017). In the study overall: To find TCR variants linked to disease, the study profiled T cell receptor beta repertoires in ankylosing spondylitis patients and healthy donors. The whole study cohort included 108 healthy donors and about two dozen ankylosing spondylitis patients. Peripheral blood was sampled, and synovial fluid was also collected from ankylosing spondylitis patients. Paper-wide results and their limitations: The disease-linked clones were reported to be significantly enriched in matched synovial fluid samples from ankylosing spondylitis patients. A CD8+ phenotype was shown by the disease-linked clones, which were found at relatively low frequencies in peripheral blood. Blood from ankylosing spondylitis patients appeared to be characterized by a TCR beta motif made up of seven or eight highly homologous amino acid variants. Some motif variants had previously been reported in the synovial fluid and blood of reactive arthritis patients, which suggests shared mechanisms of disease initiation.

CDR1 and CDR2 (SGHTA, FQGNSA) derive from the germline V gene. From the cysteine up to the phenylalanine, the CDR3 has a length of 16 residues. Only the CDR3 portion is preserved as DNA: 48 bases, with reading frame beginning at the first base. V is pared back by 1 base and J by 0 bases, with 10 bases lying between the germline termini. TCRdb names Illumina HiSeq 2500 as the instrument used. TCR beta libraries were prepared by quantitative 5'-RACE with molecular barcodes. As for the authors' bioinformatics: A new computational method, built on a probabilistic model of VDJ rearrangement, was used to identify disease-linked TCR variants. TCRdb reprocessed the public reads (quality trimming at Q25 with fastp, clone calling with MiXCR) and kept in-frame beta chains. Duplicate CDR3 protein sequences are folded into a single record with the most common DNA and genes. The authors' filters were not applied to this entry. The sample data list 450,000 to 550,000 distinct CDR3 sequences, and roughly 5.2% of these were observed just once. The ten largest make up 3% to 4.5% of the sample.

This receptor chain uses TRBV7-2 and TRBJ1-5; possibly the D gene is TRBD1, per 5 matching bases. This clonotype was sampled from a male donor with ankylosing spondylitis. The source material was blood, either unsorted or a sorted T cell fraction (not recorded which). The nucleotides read TGTGCCAGCAGCTTAGTGGGGGGGGATAGCAATCAGCCCCAGCATTTT. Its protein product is CASSLVGGDSNQPQHF.